One sample yielded the 23 T cell receptor beta chains listed below, sequenced in a study of blood T cell repertoires in COVID-19. TCRdb's copy holds only in-frame clones and misses some; the assay was immunoSEQ multiplex PCR. The sample includes 180,000 or so clones, 85% to 90% of them seen just once. Specimen: PBMCs or T cells enriched from blood (not recorded which). The source of these receptors is a woman between 40 and 50 years old with acute COVID-19.

CDR3 in amino acids: CASSTDRGLSYEQYF. CDR3 coding DNA: TGTGCCAGCAGCACGGACAGGGGGCTCTCCTACGAGCAGTACTTC. The V and J genes are TRBV11-2 and TRBJ2-7, with 11 bases matching TRBD1. This CDR3 is built from 15 residues. V lost 5 bases to trimming and J lost 0 bases; unmatched junction nucleotides: 3. CDR1 is SGHAT, CDR2 FQNNGV, per germline.

The chain is built from TRBV5-1 and TRBJ2-1; 10 nucleotides align to TRBD2. The CDR3 extends over 15 amino acids. The junction had 4 bases not matched to a gene; V was cut back by 0 bases and J by 7 bases. CDR1 is SGHRS, CDR2 YFSETQ, per germline. CDR3 region: CASSLVVSGGNEQFF. CDR3 DNA sequence: TGCGCCAGCAGCTTGGTTGTTAGCGGGGGGAATGAGCAGTTCTTC.

The CDR3 loop is CASSFPEPYNSPLHF. CDR3 coding DNA: TGTGCCAGCAGCTTTCCGGAGCCATATAATTCACCCCTCCACTTT. V gene TRBV7-9 combines with J gene TRBJ1-6, with D uncertain. This CDR3 contains 15 residues. The germline CDR1 and CDR2 sequences are SEHNR and FQNEAQ (reference sequence). With 3 bases removed from V and 4 bases from J, the gap between germline ends came to 10 bases.

V and J are TRBV29-1 and TRBJ2-5; D gene unclear. This CDR3 comprises 12 residues. V was shortened by 8 bases and J by 1 base, with 11 bases between the two germline ends. The germline gives CDR1 SQVTM, CDR2 ANQGSEA. The DNA for the CDR3 is TGCAGCTCCCGGTGGTCCCAAGAGACCCAGTACTTC. Translating it yields CSSRWSQETQYF.

This sequence joins TRBV6-2 or TRBV6-3 and TRBJ2-2; 13 bases line up with TRBD2. J was trimmed by 3 bases and V by 2 bases; bases with no gene match: 9. Per the germline V gene, CDR1 is MNHEY and CDR2 is SVGEGT. The CDR3 has 19 amino acids. The CDR3 region is CASSYPKRLAGGYTGELFF. The DNA for the CDR3 is TGTGCCAGCAGTTACCCTAAACGACTAGCGGGAGGCTACACCGGGGAGCTGTTTTTT.

The gene calls are TRBV12-3 or TRBV12-4 and TRBJ2-7; TRBD1 agrees at 8 bases. V shed 3 bases and J 5 bases; nucleotides not matched to a gene: 3. The CDR3 totals 13 residues. This CDR3 is CASSFPGGNEQYF. For the CDR3, the DNA is TGTGCCAGCAGTTTCCCAGGGGGCAACGAGCAGTACTTC.

V usage is TRBV15 and J usage is TRBJ1-4; tentative D call: TRBD1 (6 bases). Looked up from germline, CDR1 is LNHNV and CDR2 is YYDKDF (reference sequence). CDR3 length: 13 residues. V was trimmed by 0 bases and J by 7 bases, leaving 6 bases between them. The CDR3 loop is CATSRDRGEKLFF. The CDR3 DNA follows: TGTGCCACCAGCAGAGACAGGGGTGAAAAACTGTTTTTT.

The genes are TRBV4-1 and TRBJ2-1; maybe TRBD2 (5 bases). CDR1 is MGHRA and CDR2 is YSYEKL in the germline V gene. V was clipped by 2 bases and J by 3 bases, with 17 bases between them. The CDR3 is 17 amino acids. The CDR3 here is CASSQRVSGKNYNEQFF. The CDR3 DNA reads TGCGCCAGCAGCCAAAGGGTATCCGGGAAAAACTACAATGAGCAGTTCTTC.

The table lists this clone with a count of one. The rearrangement links TRBV2 to TRBJ2-7, with a possible D match to TRBD2 (5 bases). This CDR3 spans 15 amino acids. Germline V gene sequence: CDR1 SNHLY, CDR2 FYNNEI. The V end lost 6 bases, the J end lost 5 bases, and 20 bases lay between the germline ends. CDR3 sequence (DNA): TGTGCCAGCAGGAGGGAAGGGAGTATCACGAACGAGCAGTACTTC. It translates to CASRREGSITNEQYF.

This chain connects TRBV15 to TRBJ1-5, with D unresolved. Per germline, CDR1 LNHNV and CDR2 YYDKDF (reference sequence). The CDR3 has 13 amino acids. Trimming shortened V by 5 bases and J by 2 bases, and 7 bases separated the two germline ends. CDR3 in DNA: TGTGCCACCAGCGAGGCCGGCAATCAGCCCCAGCATTTT. This translates into CATSEAGNQPQHF.

V and J are TRBV28 and TRBJ2-5, with D perhaps matching TRBD1 (5 bases). The CDR3 spans 13 residues. Looked up from germline, CDR1 is MDHEN and CDR2 is SYDVKM. Trimming pared 4 bases from V and 8 bases from J, leaving 14 bases between. CDR3 protein: CASSWQGRRTQYF. The CDR3, as DNA: TGTGCCAGCAGTTGGCAGGGCCGTCGAACCCAGTACTTC. Full variable domain (rest looked up from reference TRBV28 and TRBJ2-5): DVKVTQSSRYLVKRTGEKVFLECVQDMDHENMFWYRQDPGLGLRLIYFSYDVKMKEKGDIPEGYSVSREKKERFSLILESASTNQTSMYLCASSWQGRRTQYFGPGTRLLVL.

In this sample, this clone turned up a few times. The V and J genes are TRBV5-1 and TRBJ2-2; TRBD1 aligns across 7 bases. In germline, CDR1 is SGHRS, CDR2 YFSETQ. The CDR3 runs 14 residues. The V and J ends lost 4 bases and 7 bases, in that order; junction bases with no gene match: 7. The CDR3, as DNA: TGCGCCAGCAGCGGACAGGCCAGAGGCGGGGAGCTGTTTTTT. This translates into CASSGQARGGELFF.

CDR3 nucleotides: TGTGCCAGCAGCCCCCTTAACTCTGGAAACACCATATATTTT. Protein sequence: CASSPLNSGNTIYF. V and J are TRBV11-2 and TRBJ1-3; no clear D gene. V gave up 5 bases and J gave up 0 bases, with 8 bases separating them. CDR1 and CDR2 (germline): SGHAT, FQNNGV. The CDR3 has 14 amino acids.

This sequence joins TRBV2 and TRBJ2-1; 9 nucleotides align to TRBD2. V gave up 9 bases and J gave up 2 bases; unmatched junction bases: 2. Germline V gene lookup returns CDR1 SNHLY and CDR2 FYNNEI. This CDR3 region has 13 residues. The CDR3 region has the DNA TGTGCCAGGACTAGCGGAACCTACAATGAGCAGTTCTTC. Its translation is CARTSGTYNEQFF.

The chain combines TRBV5-1 with TRBJ1-6, with a tentative D call TRBD1 (5 bases). CDR3 length: 15 amino acids. Trimming took off 0 bases at V and 10 bases at J, with 14 bases between the two ends. CDR1 is SGHRS, CDR2 YFSETQ, per germline. CDR3 protein: CASSLAQQGLSPLHF. CDR3 coding DNA: TGCGCCAGCAGCTTGGCCCAGCAGGGATTGTCACCCCTCCACTTT.

This clone turned up a few times. The chain employs TRBV21-1 and TRBJ1-1. TRBV21-1 is classified as a pseudogene. CDR3 length equals 16 residues. The CDR3 DNA follows: TGTGCCAGCAGCAAACGAGGTAGAGTTGGGAACACTGAAGCTTTCTTT. Amino acid sequence: CASSKRGRVGNTEAFF.

This clone was observed a single time. The chain has TRBV7-9 and TRBJ2-5; D unclear. This CDR3 contains 14 residues. Trimming cost V 5 bases and J 5 bases, with 15 bases left between them. The V gene's germline CDR1 is SEHNR and CDR2 FQNEAQ (reference sequence). CDR3 nucleotides: TGTGCCAGCAGCGCCCTCGGGTCCCCGGAGACCCAGTACTTC. Translated, it gives CASSALGSPETQYF.

The V and J genes are TRBV4-2 and TRBJ2-5, with D possibly matching TRBD2 (6 bases). Deletions cut 0 bases from V and 1 base from J, with 15 bases between. The CDR3 loop spans 17 amino acids. Germline V CDR1 and CDR2: LGHNA, YNFKEQ. The CDR3 nucleotides are TGTGCCAGCAGCCAAGAACGGTCCCGCGGGGTCCAAGAGACCCAGTACTTC. This translates into CASSQERSRGVQETQYF.

This clone was seen once. The CDR3 region is CASSRQGLRDGYTF. The CDR3 region has the DNA TGTGCCAGCAGTCGGCAAGGCCTGAGGGATGGCTACACCTTC. V gene TRBV2 combines with J gene TRBJ1-2; D remains ambiguous. The CDR3 is made up of 14 amino acids. Germline V gene data show CDR1 as SNHLY and CDR2 as FYNNEI. Trimming took off 5 bases at V and 6 bases at J, with 16 bases between the two ends.

This clone was observed many times. The rearrangement joins TRBV28 to TRBJ1-6, with 8 bases that match TRBD1. The CDR3 sequence is 15 residues long. J was trimmed by 5 bases and V by 5 bases; bases with no gene match: 5. Germline CDR1 and CDR2: MDHEN and SYDVKM. The DNA of the CDR3 is TGTGCCAGCAGTCGACCGGACAGGGATAATTCACCCCTCCACTTT. Translation: CASSRPDRDNSPLHF.

The DNA for the CDR3 is TGTGCCACCAGACAGCAAGAGACCCAGTACTTC. It specifies CATRQQETQYF. V and J are TRBV6-5 and TRBJ2-5, with a tentative D call TRBD1 (5 bases). CDR1 MNHEY and CDR2 SVGAGI come from the germline V gene. V was cut by 10 bases and J by 2 bases, with 8 bases left in between. The CDR3 contains 11 residues.

The chain links TRBV18 to TRBJ1-6; maybe TRBD1 (6 bases). Looked up from germline, CDR1 is KGHSH and CDR2 is LQKENI. The CDR3 covers 15 residues. V was shortened by 3 bases and J by 7 bases, with 13 bases between the two germline ends. Here the CDR3 DNA reads TGTGCCAGCTCACCCTACGGACAGAAAAATTCACCCCTCCACTTT. As protein: CASSPYGQKNSPLHF.

As for this clone: This specimen includes other DNA sequences encoding the same CDR3. The gene calls are TRBV6-5 and TRBJ1-2, with 11 bases that match TRBD1. Looked up from germline, CDR1 is MNHEY and CDR2 is SVGAGI. Trimming took 8 bases from V and 2 from J; bases not matched to a gene: 7. The CDR3 consists of 15 residues. CDR3 coding DNA: TGTGCCAGCTCCTCCGGGACAGGGGGAAACTATGGCTACACCTTC. It specifies CASSSGTGGNYGYTF.